The source of this T cell receptor (beta chain) is a study of tumor-infiltrating lymphocytes in localized non-small cell lung cancer. Study findings and constraints: TCR sequencing covered a subset of patients with enough tissue. Tumors had more T cell infiltration than uninvolved lung, per TCRbeta sequencing and CD3 counts.

Assay: immunoSEQ multiplex PCR; the TCRdb copy retains only in-frame clones and omits some. The data hold just under 30,000 clones, with over 75% observed a single time. V was cut by 6 bases and J by 4 bases, with 9 bases left in between. This CDR3 spans 13 amino acids. Per the germline V gene, CDR1 is MNHNS and CDR2 is SASEGT. In regard to this clone: Its target is not known.

What was sequenced was lung tumor tissue. The chain recombines TRBV6-1 with TRBJ2-2; D possibly corresponds to TRBD2 (6 bases). The TCR comes from a human donor with non-small cell lung cancer. CDR3 DNA: TGTGCCAGCAGGACTAGTTCCACCGGGGAGCTGTTTTTT. It specifies CASRTSSTGELFF.